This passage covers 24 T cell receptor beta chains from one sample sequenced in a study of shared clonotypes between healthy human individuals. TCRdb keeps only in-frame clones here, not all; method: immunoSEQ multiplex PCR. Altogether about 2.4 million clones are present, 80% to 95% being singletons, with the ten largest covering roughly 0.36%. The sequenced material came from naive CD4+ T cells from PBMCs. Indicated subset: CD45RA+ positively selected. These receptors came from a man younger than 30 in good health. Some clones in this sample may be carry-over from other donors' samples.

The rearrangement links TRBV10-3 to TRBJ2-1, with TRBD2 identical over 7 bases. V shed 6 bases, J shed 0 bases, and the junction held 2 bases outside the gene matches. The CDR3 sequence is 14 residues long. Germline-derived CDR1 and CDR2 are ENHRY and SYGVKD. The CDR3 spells CAISRDYSYNEQFF. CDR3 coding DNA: TGTGCCATCAGCCGGGACTACTCCTACAATGAGCAGTTCTTC.

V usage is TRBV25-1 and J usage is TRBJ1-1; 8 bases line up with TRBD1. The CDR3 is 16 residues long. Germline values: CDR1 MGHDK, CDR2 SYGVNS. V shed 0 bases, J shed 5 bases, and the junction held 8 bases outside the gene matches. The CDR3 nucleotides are TGTGCCAGCAGTGAATATGGCGCCAGGGGGCAAACTGAAGCTTTCTTT. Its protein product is CASSEYGARGQTEAFF.

The CDR3 sequence is CASSFSGGGTEQYF. The CDR3 DNA sequence: TGCGCCAGCAGCTTTTCGGGGGGCGGTACCGAGCAGTACTTC. The genes are TRBV5-1 and TRBJ2-7; D is perhaps TRBD2 (7 bases). Germline V CDR1 and CDR2: SGHRS, YFSETQ. The ends were cut back, 2 bases at V and 6 bases at J, with 15 bases in the middle. This CDR3 has 14 amino acids.

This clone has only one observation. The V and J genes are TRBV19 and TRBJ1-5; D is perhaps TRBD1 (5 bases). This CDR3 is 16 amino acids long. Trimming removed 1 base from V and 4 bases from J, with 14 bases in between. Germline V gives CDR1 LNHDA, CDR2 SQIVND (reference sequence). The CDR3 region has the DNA TGTGCCAGTAGTATAGGGTGGGGACTTACAAATCAGCCCCAGCATTTT. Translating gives CASSIGWGLTNQPQHF.

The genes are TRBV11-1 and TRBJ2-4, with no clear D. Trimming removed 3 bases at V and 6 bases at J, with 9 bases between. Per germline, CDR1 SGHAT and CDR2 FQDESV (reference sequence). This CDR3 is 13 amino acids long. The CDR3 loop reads CASSLAELNIQYF. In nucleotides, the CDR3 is TGTGCCAGCAGCTTGGCAGAGTTAAACATTCAGTACTTC.

In DNA form, the CDR3 reads TGCGCCAGCAGCCCGGGGACAGGGCACTACGAGCAGTACTTC. This encodes CASSPGTGHYEQYF. The V call is TRBV5-1, the J call TRBJ2-7; 9 bases are shared with TRBD1. J gave up 3 bases and V 4 bases, and 5 bases lay outside the gene matches. Germline CDR1 SGHRS, CDR2 YFSETQ. The length of the CDR3 is 14 residues.

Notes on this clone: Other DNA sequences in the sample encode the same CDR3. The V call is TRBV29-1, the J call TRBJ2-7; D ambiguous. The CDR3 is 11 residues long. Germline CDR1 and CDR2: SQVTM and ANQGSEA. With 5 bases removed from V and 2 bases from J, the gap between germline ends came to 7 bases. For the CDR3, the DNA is TGCAGCGTTAGCAGAGCCTACGAGCAGTACTTC. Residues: CSVSRAYEQYF.

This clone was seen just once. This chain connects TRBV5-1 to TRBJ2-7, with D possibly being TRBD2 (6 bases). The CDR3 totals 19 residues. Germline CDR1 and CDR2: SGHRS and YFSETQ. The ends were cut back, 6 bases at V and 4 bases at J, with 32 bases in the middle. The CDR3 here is CASIPRPPPPGERLYEQYF. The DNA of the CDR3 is TGCGCCAGCATCCCCAGGCCACCACCCCCGGGGGAGAGACTGTACGAGCAGTACTTC.

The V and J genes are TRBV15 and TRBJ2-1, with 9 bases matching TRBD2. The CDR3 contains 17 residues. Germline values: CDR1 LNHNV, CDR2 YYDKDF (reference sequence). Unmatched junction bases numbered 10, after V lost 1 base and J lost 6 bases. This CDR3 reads CATSRGGASGIINEQFF. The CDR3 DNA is TGTGCCACCAGCAGAGGGGGGGCTAGCGGGATTATCAATGAGCAGTTCTTC.

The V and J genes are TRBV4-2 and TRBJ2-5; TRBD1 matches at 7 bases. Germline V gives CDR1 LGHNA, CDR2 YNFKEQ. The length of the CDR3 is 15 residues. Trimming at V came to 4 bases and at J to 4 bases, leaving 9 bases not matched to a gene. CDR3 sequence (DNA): TGTGCCAGCAGCCCTCGACAGGGCCCCAGAGAGACCCAGTACTTC. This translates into CASSPRQGPRETQYF.

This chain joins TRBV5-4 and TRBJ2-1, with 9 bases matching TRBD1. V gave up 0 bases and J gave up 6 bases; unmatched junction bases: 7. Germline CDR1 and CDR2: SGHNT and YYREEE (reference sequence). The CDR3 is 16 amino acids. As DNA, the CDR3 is TGTGCCAGCAGCTTGGGGGGGACAGGGAACTTCAATGAGCAGTTCTTC. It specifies CASSLGGTGNFNEQFF. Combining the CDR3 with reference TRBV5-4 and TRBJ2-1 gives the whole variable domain ETGVTQSPTHLIKTRGQQVTLRCSSQSGHNTVSWYQQALGQGPQFIFQYYREEENGRGNFPPRFSGLQFPNYSSELNVNALELDDSALYLCASSLGGTGNFNEQFFGPGTRLTVL.

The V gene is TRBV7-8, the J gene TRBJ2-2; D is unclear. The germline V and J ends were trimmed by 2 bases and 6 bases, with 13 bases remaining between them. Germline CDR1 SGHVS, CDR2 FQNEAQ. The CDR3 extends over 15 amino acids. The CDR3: CASSLSPAFSGELFF. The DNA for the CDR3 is TGTGCCAGCAGCTTATCACCTGCCTTCTCCGGGGAGCTGTTTTTT.

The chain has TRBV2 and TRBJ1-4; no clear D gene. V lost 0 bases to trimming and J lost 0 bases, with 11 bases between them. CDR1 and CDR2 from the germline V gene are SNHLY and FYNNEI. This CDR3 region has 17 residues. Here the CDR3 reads CASSEATTAATNEKLFF. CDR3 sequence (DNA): TGTGCCAGCAGTGAAGCGACAACAGCAGCAACTAATGAAAAACTGTTTTTT.

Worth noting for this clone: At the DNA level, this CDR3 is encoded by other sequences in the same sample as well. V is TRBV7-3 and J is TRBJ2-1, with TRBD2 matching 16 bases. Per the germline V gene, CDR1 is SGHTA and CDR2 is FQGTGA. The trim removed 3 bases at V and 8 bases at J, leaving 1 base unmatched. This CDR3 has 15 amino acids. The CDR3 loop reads CASSLGLAGGDEQFF. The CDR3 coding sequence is TGTGCCAGCAGCTTGGGACTAGCGGGAGGGGATGAGCAGTTCTTC.

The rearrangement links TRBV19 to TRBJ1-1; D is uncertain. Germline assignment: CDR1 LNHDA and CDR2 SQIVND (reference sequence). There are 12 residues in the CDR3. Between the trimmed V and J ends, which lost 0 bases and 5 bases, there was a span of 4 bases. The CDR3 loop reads CASSIERTEAFF. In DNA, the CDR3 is TGTGCCAGTAGTATAGAGAGGACTGAAGCTTTCTTT.

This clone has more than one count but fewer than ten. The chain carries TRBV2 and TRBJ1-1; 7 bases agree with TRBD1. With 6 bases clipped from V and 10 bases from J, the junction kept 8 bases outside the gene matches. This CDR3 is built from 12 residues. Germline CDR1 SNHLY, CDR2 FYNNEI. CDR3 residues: CASRQDRVGAFF. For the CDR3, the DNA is TGTGCCAGCAGACAAGACAGGGTGGGAGCTTTCTTT.

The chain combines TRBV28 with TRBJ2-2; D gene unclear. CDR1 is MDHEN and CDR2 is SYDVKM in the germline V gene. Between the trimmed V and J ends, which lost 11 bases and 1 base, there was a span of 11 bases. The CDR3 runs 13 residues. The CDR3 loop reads CASCGRNTGELFF. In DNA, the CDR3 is TGTGCCTCCTGTGGGCGGAACACCGGGGAGCTGTTTTTT. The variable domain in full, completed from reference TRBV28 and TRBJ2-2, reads DVKVTQSSRYLVKRTGEKVFLECVQDMDHENMFWYRQDPGLGLRLIYFSYDVKMKEKGDIPEGYSVSREKKERFSLILESASTNQTSMYLCASCGRNTGELFFGEGSRLTVL.

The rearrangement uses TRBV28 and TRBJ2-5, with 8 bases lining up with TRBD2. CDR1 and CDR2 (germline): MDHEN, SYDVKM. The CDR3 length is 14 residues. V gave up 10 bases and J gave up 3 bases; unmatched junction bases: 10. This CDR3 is CATGRAGVKETQYF. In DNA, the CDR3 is TGTGCCACCGGGAGGGCGGGAGTAAAAGAGACCCAGTACTTC.

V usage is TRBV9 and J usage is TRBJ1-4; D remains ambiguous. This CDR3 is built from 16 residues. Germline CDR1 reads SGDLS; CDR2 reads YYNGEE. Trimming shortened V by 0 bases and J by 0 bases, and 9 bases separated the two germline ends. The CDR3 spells CASSVGTLATNEKLFF. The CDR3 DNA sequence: TGTGCCAGCAGCGTAGGGACTCTGGCAACTAATGAAAAACTGTTTTTT.

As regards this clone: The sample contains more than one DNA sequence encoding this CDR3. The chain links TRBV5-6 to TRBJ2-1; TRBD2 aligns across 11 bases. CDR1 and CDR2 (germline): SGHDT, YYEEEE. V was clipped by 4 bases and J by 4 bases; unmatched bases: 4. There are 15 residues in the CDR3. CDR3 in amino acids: CASSLGLAEYNEQFF. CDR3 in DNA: TGTGCCAGCAGCCTGGGACTAGCGGAATACAATGAGCAGTTCTTC.

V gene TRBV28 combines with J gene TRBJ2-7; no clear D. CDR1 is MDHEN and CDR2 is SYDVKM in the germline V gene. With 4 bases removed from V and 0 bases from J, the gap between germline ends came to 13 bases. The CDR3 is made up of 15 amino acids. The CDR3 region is CASSSMDGYSYEQYF. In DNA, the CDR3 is TGTGCCAGCAGTTCGATGGACGGATACTCCTACGAGCAGTACTTC.

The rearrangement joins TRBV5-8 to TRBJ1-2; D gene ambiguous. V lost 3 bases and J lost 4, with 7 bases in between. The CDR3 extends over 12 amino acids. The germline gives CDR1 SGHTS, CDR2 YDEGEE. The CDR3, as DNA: TGTGCCAGCAGCTCAGTACGCTATGGCTACACCTTC. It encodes CASSSVRYGYTF. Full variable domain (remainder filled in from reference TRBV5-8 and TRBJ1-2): EAGVTQSPTHLIKTRGQQATLRCSPISGHTSVYWYQQALGLGLQFLLWYDEGEERNRGNFPPRFSGRQFPNYSSELNVNALELEDSALYLCASSSVRYGYTFGSGTRLTVV.

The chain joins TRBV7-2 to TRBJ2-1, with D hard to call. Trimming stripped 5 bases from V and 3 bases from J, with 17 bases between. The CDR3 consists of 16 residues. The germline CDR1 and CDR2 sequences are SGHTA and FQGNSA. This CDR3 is CASSPEFGLNYNEQFF. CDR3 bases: TGTGCCAGCAGCCCCGAGTTTGGGCTGAACTACAATGAGCAGTTCTTC.

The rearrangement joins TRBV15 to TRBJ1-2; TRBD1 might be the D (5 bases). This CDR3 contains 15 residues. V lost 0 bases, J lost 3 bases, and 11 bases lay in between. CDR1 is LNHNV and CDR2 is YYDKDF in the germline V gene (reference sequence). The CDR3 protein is CATSREPTADYGYTF. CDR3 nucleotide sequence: TGTGCCACCAGCAGAGAGCCGACAGCCGACTATGGCTACACCTTC.